The present entry profiles one T cell receptor beta chain with its context. The antigen is not known. TCRdb re-derived calls from the PCR reads in MiXCR, one entry per CDR3 protein. The table lists around 65,000 distinct CDR3 sequences, 15% to 20% of them singletons, with over 1.2% in the top ten. A CD8+CD4-CCR7+CD45RA+ phenotype served as the sorting definition for naive CD8 T cells. The entry originates in a study of molecular identifiers for immune sequencing clone quantification. On the study more broadly: The replicate experiment used RNA from roughly 21,000 or 96,000 naive CD8 cells. This RNA was split into five aliquots, and four of them were sequenced.

Study-wide results and limits: Clones above 20 RNA copies contained over 97% of effector molecules and under 1% of naive molecules.

The CDR3 has 16 residues. V shed 6 bases, J shed 4 bases, and the junction held 12 bases outside the gene matches. The TCR sequence derives from a human donor in good health. Some libraries in this study had Jurkat cell RNA spiked in. The chain combines TRBV12-3 or TRBV12-4 with TRBJ2-3; 8 bases are a match to TRBD2. Sequencing used naive CD8+ T cells from blood, with Jurkat cell RNA spiked in. Subset defined: FACS-sorted CD8+CD4-CCR7+CD45RA+ naive T cells. In DNA, the CDR3 is TGTGCCAGCAGGGTACCGACCAGCGGGAGTTCAGATACGCAGTATTTT. Translation: CASRVPTSGSSDTQYF.